This is a list of T cell receptor beta chains from one sample in a study of graft-versus-host responses after intestinal transplantation. TCRdb keeps only in-frame clones here, not all; method: immunoSEQ multiplex PCR. Of more than 70,000 clones listed, around 93% are singletons. Their cognate antigens are unknown. Sequences were derived from unstimulated CD8+ T cells sorted from spleen or lymph node cells, sampled before transplant. These receptors all stem from a human donor who was the organ donor for an intestinal transplant. Both conserved end residues are part of each CDR3. The D gene is left open where the match is weak. A row's size may be missing; if present it is once, few, many or a size class.

size,V,D,J,DNA,CDR3
NA,TRBV4-2,NA,TRBJ2-5,TGTGCCAGCAGCCCAAACAGGGACCAAGAGACCCAGTACTTC,CASSPNRDQETQYF
NA,TRBV28,NA,TRBJ2-7,TGTGCCAGCAGTGAGGACTTTTCCTACGAGCAGTACTTC,CASSEDFSYEQYF
NA,TRBV4-1,NA,TRBJ1-1,TGCGCCAGCAGCCAAGTTACTTCCCCGAGGCCTGAAGCTTTCTTT,CASSQVTSPRPEAFF
once,TRBV5-1,TRBD2,TRBJ2-7,TGCGCCAGCAGCAAAGGACTAGCGCCAACCTACGAGCAGTACTTC,CASSKGLAPTYEQYF
NA,TRBV7-9,TRBD1,TRBJ2-5,TGTGCCAGCAGGCTAATGGGACGAGGGACAGGGCAAGAGACCCAGTACTTC,CASRLMGRGTGQETQYF
NA,TRBV4-3,TRBD2,TRBJ2-3,TGCGCCAGCAGCCCTCGGGCGGGGGGGCTAGATACGCAGTATTTT,CASSPRAGGLDTQYF
NA,TRBV11-2,TRBD1,TRBJ2-3,TGTGCCAGCAGCGCCCCGATAGGGGGCAGCACAGATACGCAGTATTTT,CASSAPIGGSTDTQYF
NA,TRBV27,TRBD1,TRBJ2-3,TGTGCCAGCAGTTTAGCCGGGGACAGGGGGACAGATACGCAGTATTTT,CASSLAGDRGTDTQYF
NA,TRBV27,NA,TRBJ2-1,TGTGCCAGCATTAGCGGCAGCTCCTACAATGAGCAGTTCTTC,CASISGSSYNEQFF
NA,TRBV6-5,NA,TRBJ2-7,TGTGCCAGCAGTTACTCCGGAGGGCTCGAGCAGTACTTC,CASSYSGGLEQYF
once,TRBV5-8,TRBD2,TRBJ2-3,TGTGCCAGCAGCTTGGCGCGGGGGGGCACAGATACGCAGTATTTT,CASSLARGGTDTQYF
NA,TRBV11-2,TRBD1,TRBJ1-6,TGTGCCAGCAGCATTACAGGGGGTACCTATAATTCACCCCTCCACTTT,CASSITGGTYNSPLHF
NA,TRBV27,NA,TRBJ1-4,TGTGCCAGCTCTTTACGGGTTGCTAATGAAAAACTGTTTTTT,CASSLRVANEKLFF
NA,TRBV4-3,TRBD2,TRBJ2-2,TGCGCCAGCAGCCAAGTAAGACTAGCGTCCGGGGAGCTGTTTTTT,CASSQVRLASGELFF
NA,TRBV7-2,NA,TRBJ1-6,TGTGCCAGCAGCCGGGAAATCGACCTTTATAATTCACCCCTCCACTTT,CASSREIDLYNSPLHF
NA,TRBV27,NA,TRBJ1-1,TGTGCCAGCAGTTTAGCCGGAGGGACTGAAGCTTTCTTT,CASSLAGGTEAFF
NA,TRBV2,NA,TRBJ2-5,TGTGCCAGCCAGACCCGAGGGACCCAGTACTTC,CASQTRGTQYF
NA,TRBV4-3,TRBD1,TRBJ1-1,TGCGCCAGCAGCGAACGTTGGGGACAGCCGAACACTGAAGCTTTCTTT,CASSERWGQPNTEAFF
NA,TRBV7-2,NA,TRBJ1-1,TGTGCCAGCAGCTTTGGAGGGTCCACTGAAGCTTTCTTT,CASSFGGSTEAFF
NA,TRBV30,NA,TRBJ1-5,TGTGCCTGGAGTGTAGGAGGGACCCTTAATCAGCCCCAGCATTTT,CAWSVGGTLNQPQHF
NA,TRBV7-8,NA,TRBJ1-2,TGTGCCAGCAGCTTAGGCGGAGGAAACTATGGCTACACCTTC,CASSLGGGNYGYTF
NA,TRBV28,TRBD2,TRBJ2-7,TGTGCCACTCTCCGGGGGGCCTACGAGCAGTACTTC,CATLRGAYEQYF
once,TRBV27,NA,TRBJ1-5,TGTGCCATCGGAAACCCCCAGGGGCACCAGCCCCAGCATTTT,CAIGNPQGHQPQHF
NA,TRBV6-1,TRBD1,TRBJ1-1,TGTGCCAGCAGTGAGTTATCACAGGGGGGGAACACTGAAGCTTTCTTT,CASSELSQGGNTEAFF
NA,TRBV27,TRBD1,TRBJ1-2,TGTGCCAGCAGTTTGACCGAGACAGGGATCTATGGCTACACCTTC,CASSLTETGIYGYTF
NA,TRBV7-2,TRBD1,TRBJ2-7,TGTGCCAGCAGCCTTCGGACAGGCATGAATACCTACGAGCAGTACTTC,CASSLRTGMNTYEQYF
NA,TRBV29-1,NA,TRBJ2-2,TGCAGCGGGGGGGGGCTGGCCACCGGGGAGCTGTTTTTT,CSGGGLATGELFF
NA,TRBV5-1,NA,TRBJ1-1,TGCGCCAGCAACCCCGGGGGGAACACTGAAGCTTTCTTT,CASNPGGNTEAFF